Listed below are T cell receptor beta chains from one sample, sequenced in a study of molecular identifiers for immune sequencing clone quantification. TCRdb reprocessed the PCR reads with MiXCR, giving one entry per CDR3 protein. The sample includes roughly 320,000 distinct CDR3 sequences, about 22% of them seen just once. Sequenced input: naive CD8+ T cells from blood, with Jurkat cell RNA spiked in. The receptors were gathered from a human donor in good health. Some libraries in this study had Jurkat cell RNA spiked in. Each CDR3 is given with its conserved first and last residue. D genes are given only for firm matches. The size entry is marked missing in some rows and otherwise reads once, few, many or a size class.

V,size,J,D,CDR3,DNA
TRBV7-9,few,TRBJ2-7,-,CASSSINYEQYF,TGTGCCAGCAGCTCCATTAACTACGAGCAGTACTTC
TRBV20-1,-,TRBJ2-7,TRBD1,CSANPTGNSYEQYF,TGCAGTGCTAACCCGACAGGGAATAGTTACGAGCAGTACTTC
TRBV7-9,-,TRBJ1-2,-,CASSLGPGHLEYGYTF,TGTGCCAGCAGCTTAGGGCCGGGACATCTTGAATATGGCTACACCTTC
TRBV20-1,-,TRBJ2-7,TRBD1,CSARDGDRPYEQYF,TGCAGTGCTAGAGATGGGGACAGACCCTACGAGCAGTACTTC
TRBV4-3,few,TRBJ1-5,-,CASSHDRSVQPQHF,TGCGCCAGCAGCCACGACAGGAGTGTTCAGCCCCAGCATTTT
TRBV7-9,few,TRBJ2-6,TRBD2,CASSPPQRGARANVLTF,TGTGCCAGCAGTCCTCCCCAGCGGGGCGCTAGGGCCAACGTCCTGACTTTC
TRBV12-3/TRBV12-4,few,TRBJ2-1,-,CATLGRDYNEQFF,TGTGCCACTTTGGGACGGGACTACAATGAGCAGTTCTTC
TRBV6-2/TRBV6-3,-,TRBJ2-3,TRBD1,CASSAWDSSTDTQYF,TGTGCCAGCAGTGCATGGGACAGCAGCACAGATACGCAGTATTTT
TRBV30,many,TRBJ2-5,TRBD1,CATGQTYQETQYF,TGTGCCACGGGACAGACATACCAAGAGACCCAGTACTTC
TRBV18,many,TRBJ2-7,TRBD2,CASSPREGYYYEQYF,TGTGCCAGCTCACCCAGGGAGGGGTACTACTACGAGCAGTACTTC
TRBV6-2/TRBV6-3,-,TRBJ1-1,-,CASSPTGGVVYAEAFF,TGTGCCAGCAGTCCCACCGGGGGGGTGGTGTACGCTGAAGCTTTCTTT
TRBV15,many,TRBJ2-1,TRBD2,CATSRDTQGGDEQFF,TGTGCCACCAGCAGAGATACGCAGGGAGGGGATGAGCAGTTCTTC
TRBV4-1,-,TRBJ2-7,TRBD1,CASSPLIGGQSSYEQYF,TGCGCCAGCAGCCCACTTATAGGGGGACAGAGCTCCTACGAGCAGTACTTC
TRBV4-3,many,TRBJ1-4,-,CASSRYRATNEKLFF,TGCGCCAGCAGCCGTTACAGAGCAACTAATGAAAAACTGTTTTTT
TRBV9,-,TRBJ1-1,-,CASSVDSGWDTEAFF,TGTGCCAGCAGCGTAGATTCAGGTTGGGACACTGAAGCTTTCTTT
TRBV25-1,few,TRBJ2-5,-,CASSVAETQYF,TGTGCCAGCAGTGTTGCAGAGACCCAGTACTTC
TRBV27,few,TRBJ2-7,-,CASSLVLPSSSHEQYF,TGTGCCAGCAGTTTAGTGTTGCCTAGCAGTAGCCACGAGCAGTACTTC
TRBV29-1,many,TRBJ1-3,-,CSALGPGNTIYF,TGCAGCGCCCTAGGACCTGGAAACACCATATATTTT
TRBV4-3,-,TRBJ2-7,TRBD2,CASSQVGLAGGPYEQYF,TGCGCCAGCAGCCAAGTAGGGCTAGCGGGAGGGCCGTACGAGCAGTACTTC
TRBV7-9,few,TRBJ2-7,-,CASSLDRGAGEQYF,TGTGCCAGCAGCTTAGACCGGGGGGCGGGAGAGCAGTACTTC
TRBV2,few,TRBJ1-6,TRBD1,CASSEEVVYVSGQGSPVNSPLHF,TGTGCCAGCAGTGAAGAGGTGGTCTACGTCTCGGGACAGGGGTCGCCGGTCAATTCACCCCTCCACTTT
TRBV5-3,-,TRBJ2-7,-,CASSTRTGSYEQHF,TGTGCCAGCAGCACAAGGACTGGCTCCTACGAGCAGCACTTC
TRBV28,-,TRBJ1-1,-,CASSREMKDTEAFF,TGTGCCAGCAGTAGAGAGATGAAGGACACTGAAGCTTTCTTT
TRBV27,few,TRBJ1-1,TRBD1,CAGSLGQGATEAFF,TGTGCCGGCAGTCTCGGACAGGGGGCCACTGAAGCTTTCTTT
TRBV4-3,-,TRBJ2-3,-,CASSQDYPMGDTQYF,TGCGCCAGCAGCCAAGATTACCCCATGGGGGATACGCAGTATTTT
TRBV28,few,TRBJ1-1,-,CASSQTYRDTEAFF,TGTGCCAGCAGTCAAACGTACAGGGACACTGAAGCTTTCTTT
TRBV7-9,-,TRBJ1-4,-,CASSLSSYREKLFF,TGTGCCAGCAGCTTGTCCAGTTATCGTGAAAAACTGTTTTTT
TRBV2,-,TRBJ2-5,TRBD1,CGSRTGQADETQYF,TGTGGCAGCAGAACGGGACAGGCGGATGAGACCCAGTACTTC
TRBV27,few,TRBJ2-7,-,CASSSTPWEQYF,TGTGCCAGCAGTTCGACACCTTGGGAGCAGTACTTC
TRBV25-1,few,TRBJ1-1,TRBD1,CASRAQVGQGSTGPNTEAFF,TGTGCCAGCAGGGCCCAAGTGGGACAGGGTAGTACGGGACCGAACACTGAAGCTTTCTTT
TRBV27,many,TRBJ2-1,TRBD1,CASRNEQGQDEQFF,TGTGCCAGCAGAAACGAACAGGGGCAGGATGAGCAGTTCTTC
TRBV29-1,many,TRBJ1-4,-,CSGRDIGNEKLFF,TGCAGCGGAAGGGACATCGGGAATGAAAAACTGTTTTTT
TRBV27,-,TRBJ2-3,-,CASSLGTVGTQYF,TGTGCCAGCAGTTTGGGGACGGTTGGTACGCAGTATTTT
TRBV29-1,many,TRBJ2-2,-,CSVGEGANTGELFF,TGCAGCGTGGGCGAAGGTGCGAACACCGGGGAGCTGTTTTTT
TRBV19,many,TRBJ2-7,-,CASSIRDPDYEQYF,TGTGCCAGTAGTATCCGGGACCCAGACTACGAGCAGTACTTC
TRBV7-3,many,TRBJ2-3,TRBD1,CASSLWGQATDTQYF,TGTGCCAGCAGCTTATGGGGACAGGCCACAGATACGCAGTATTTT
TRBV5-6,many,TRBJ2-3,-,CASSRRVAQTPDTQYF,TGTGCCAGCAGCCGGCGCGTCGCACAAACACCAGATACGCAGTATTTT
TRBV7-6,-,TRBJ2-7,-,CAGSLAEGAYEQYF,TGTGCCGGCAGCTTAGCGGAGGGAGCCTACGAGCAGTACTTC
TRBV7-2,many,TRBJ1-5,-,CAREDFNSNQPQHF,TGTGCCAGAGAGGACTTCAATAGCAATCAGCCCCAGCATTTT
TRBV27,-,TRBJ2-7,-,CASSLSRPGNDQYF,TGTGCCAGCAGTTTATCCCGTCCTGGGAACGATCAGTACTTC
TRBV29-1,many,TRBJ2-5,TRBD1,CSVAGTGTGGPQYF,TGCAGCGTTGCAGGCACCGGGACAGGGGGTCCCCAGTACTTC
TRBV19,-,TRBJ2-3,-,CASSIGAPGSTDTQYF,TGTGCCAGTAGTATAGGAGCACCGGGGAGCACAGATACGCAGTATTTT
TRBV7-2,many,TRBJ2-3,-,CASSLNPGSSGTQYF,TGTGCCAGCAGCTTAAATCCGGGGAGCAGCGGTACGCAGTATTTT
TRBV2,few,TRBJ2-2,-,CASSPVQAGELFF,TGTGCCAGCAGTCCTGTCCAGGCCGGGGAGCTGTTTTTT
TRBV20-1,many,TRBJ2-1,-,CSARLVAEQFF,TGCAGTGCTAGACTAGTAGCTGAGCAGTTCTTC
TRBV13,-,TRBJ1-4,TRBD1,CASSSRQGLREKLFF,TGTGCCAGCAGCTCGCGACAGGGGCTTCGGGAAAAACTGTTTTTT
TRBV14,once,TRBJ2-7,TRBD2,CASGQGGTSGSYEQYF,TGTGCCAGCGGCCAAGGAGGGACTAGCGGTTCCTACGAGCAGTACTTC
TRBV4-1,many,TRBJ1-1,TRBD1,CASSQDRGHEAFF,TGTGCCAGCAGCCAAGACAGGGGGCATGAAGCTTTCTTT